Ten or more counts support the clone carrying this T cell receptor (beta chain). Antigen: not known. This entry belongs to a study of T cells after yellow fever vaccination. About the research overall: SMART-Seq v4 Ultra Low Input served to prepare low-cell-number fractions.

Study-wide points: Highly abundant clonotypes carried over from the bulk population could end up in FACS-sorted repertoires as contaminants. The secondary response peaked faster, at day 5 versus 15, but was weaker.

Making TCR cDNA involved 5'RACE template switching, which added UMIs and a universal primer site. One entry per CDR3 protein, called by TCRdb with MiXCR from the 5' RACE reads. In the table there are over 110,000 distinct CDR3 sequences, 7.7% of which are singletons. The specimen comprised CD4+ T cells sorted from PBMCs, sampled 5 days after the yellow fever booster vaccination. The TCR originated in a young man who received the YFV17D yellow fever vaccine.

CDR3 amino acids: CASSQDRNEQFF. The CDR3 DNA sequence: TGTGCCAGCTCCCAGGACCGGAATGAGCAGTTCTTC. J is TRBJ2-1 and V is TRBV11-2, with D uncertain. Per germline, CDR1 SGHAT and CDR2 FQNNGV. The CDR3 runs to 12 residues. V lost 8 bases, J lost 7 bases, and 12 bases lay in between.